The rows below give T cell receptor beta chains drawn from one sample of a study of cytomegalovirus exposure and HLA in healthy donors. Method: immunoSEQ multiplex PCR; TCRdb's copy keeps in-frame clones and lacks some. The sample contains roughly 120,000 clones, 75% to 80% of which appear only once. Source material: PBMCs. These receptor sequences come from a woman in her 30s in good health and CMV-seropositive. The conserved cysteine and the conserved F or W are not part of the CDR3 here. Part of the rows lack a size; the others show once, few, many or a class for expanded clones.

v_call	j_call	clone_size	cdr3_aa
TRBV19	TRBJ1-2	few	ASSIRGNYGYT
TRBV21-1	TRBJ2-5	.	ASSHPRQGQETQY
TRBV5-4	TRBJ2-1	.	ASSLRDWQSYNEQF
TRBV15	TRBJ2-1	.	ATSRTRTSVGNEQF
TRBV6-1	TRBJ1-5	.	ASSEIGGAQPQH
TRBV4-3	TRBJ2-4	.	ASSQDLSRGVQY
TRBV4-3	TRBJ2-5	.	ASSQRLAGEPQETQY
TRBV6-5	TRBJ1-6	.	ASSSGAGSPLH
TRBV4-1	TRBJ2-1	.	ASSRAGLQLNEQF
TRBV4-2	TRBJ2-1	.	ASSQGVGASEQF
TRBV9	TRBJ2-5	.	ASSVAAGTSGRETQY
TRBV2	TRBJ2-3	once	ASSELASGADTQY
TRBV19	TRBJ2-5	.	ASRAGAETQY
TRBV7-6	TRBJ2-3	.	ASSWGLAGDLNTDTQY
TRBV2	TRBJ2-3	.	ASSDQGDADTQY
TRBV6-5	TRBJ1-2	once	ASSYSNGYSNYGYT
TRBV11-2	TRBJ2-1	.	ASSLVHGLGEQF
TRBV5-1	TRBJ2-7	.	ASSREGYEQY
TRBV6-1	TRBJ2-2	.	ASSALASGTVANTGELF
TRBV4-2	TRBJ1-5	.	ASSQDRTMGGQPQH
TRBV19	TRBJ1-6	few	ASKQQPQVSNSPLH
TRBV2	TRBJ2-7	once	ASSDYGGLNEQY
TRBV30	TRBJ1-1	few	AWSQPNRGLNTEAF
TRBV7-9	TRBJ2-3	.	ASSFGLAGPPTDTQY
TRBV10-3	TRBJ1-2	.	AISQDRGSYGYT
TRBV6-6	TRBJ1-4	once	ATNGSGVKKLF
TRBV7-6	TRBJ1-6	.	ASSLYRGTSDNLPLH
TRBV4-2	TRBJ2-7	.	ASSQDWASGGVYEQY
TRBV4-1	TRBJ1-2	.	ASSQEPDFYGYT
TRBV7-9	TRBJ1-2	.	SSSLVGGATNYGYT
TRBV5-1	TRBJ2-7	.	ASSLGADPYEQY
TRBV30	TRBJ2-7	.	AWSQGVVSEQY
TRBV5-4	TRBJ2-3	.	ASSLEGQGTDTQY
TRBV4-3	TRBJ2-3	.	ASSQDRVSTDTQY
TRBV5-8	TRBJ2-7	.	ASSVQGNTLYEQY
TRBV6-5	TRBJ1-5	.	ASSYSVNQPQH
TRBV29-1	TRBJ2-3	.	SVEVAGGVPDTQY
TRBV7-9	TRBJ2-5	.	ASSPSVGTQY
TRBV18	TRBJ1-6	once	ASSPEGHRDSPLH
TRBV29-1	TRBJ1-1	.	SVGRTGGSEAF
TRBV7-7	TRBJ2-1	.	ASSLGGIGYNEQF
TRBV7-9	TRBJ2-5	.	ASSAPNRGQETQY
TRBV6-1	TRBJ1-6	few	ASTDRYNSPLH
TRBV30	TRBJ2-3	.	AWSVASGGPTDTQY
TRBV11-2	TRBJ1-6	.	ASSLGRGPNTLNSPLH
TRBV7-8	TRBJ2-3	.	ASSWATSPRWDTQY
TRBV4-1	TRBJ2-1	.	ASSQDTLGSYNEQF